Listed below are T cell receptor beta chains from one sample, sequenced in a study of blood T cells in healthy people across ages. TCRdb re-called the 5' RACE reads with MiXCR, one entry per CDR3 protein. The data contain around 1,000,000 distinct CDR3 sequences, roughly 24% of them seen just once; the ten biggest clones take up around 0.75%. These data were also reused for a study on T cells of mothers and their children.

The sequencing sample was made of blood. The receptors derive from a girl aged 2-10 years in good health. The CDR3 runs from the conserved cysteine through the conserved F or W. The order of the fields is D gene, J gene, clone size, V gene, CDR3 protein, CDR3 DNA. A D gene is named only where the DNA matches it firmly. For some rows the clone size is stated as once, few or many, or as a class when expanded; others skip it.

D gene: TRBD2
J gene: TRBJ2-2
clone size: few
V gene: TRBV7-9
CDR3 protein: CASTLAGNTGELFF
CDR3 DNA: TGTGCCAGCACGCTAGCGGGAAACACCGGGGAGCTGTTTTTT

D gene: -
J gene: TRBJ2-1
clone size: -
V gene: TRBV29-1
CDR3 protein: CSVEGRVGNEQFF
CDR3 DNA: TGCAGCGTTGAAGGCCGGGTTGGGAATGAGCAGTTCTTC

D gene: -
J gene: TRBJ2-1
clone size: few
V gene: TRBV10-3
CDR3 protein: CAISEAGSYNEQFF
CDR3 DNA: TGTGCCATCAGTGAAGCGGGTTCGTACAATGAGCAGTTCTTC

D gene: -
J gene: TRBJ1-1
clone size: few
V gene: TRBV7-3
CDR3 protein: CASSHNRDNEAFF
CDR3 DNA: TGTGCCAGCAGCCACAACAGGGACAACGAAGCTTTCTTT

D gene: TRBD1
J gene: TRBJ1-1
clone size: -
V gene: TRBV6-1
CDR3 protein: CASPKELTGEAFF
CDR3 DNA: TGTGCCAGCCCAAAGGAACTGACAGGGGAAGCTTTCTTT

D gene: TRBD1
J gene: TRBJ2-2
clone size: few
V gene: TRBV3-1
CDR3 protein: CASSQVPGQGGDTGELFF
CDR3 DNA: TGTGCCAGCAGCCAAGTACCGGGACAGGGAGGGGACACCGGGGAGCTGTTTTTT

D gene: TRBD2
J gene: TRBJ2-1
clone size: few
V gene: TRBV7-2
CDR3 protein: CASSLAGGRAYEQFF
CDR3 DNA: TGTGCCAGCAGCTTAGCGGGCGGGAGGGCTTATGAGCAGTTCTTC

D gene: -
J gene: TRBJ1-6
clone size: few
V gene: TRBV20-1
CDR3 protein: CSASHGDGSPLHF
CDR3 DNA: TGCAGTGCTAGTCACGGGGATGGTTCACCCCTCCACTTT

D gene: -
J gene: TRBJ1-4
clone size: -
V gene: TRBV28
CDR3 protein: CASSSYKRVENEKLFF
CDR3 DNA: TGTGCCAGCAGTTCTTACAAACGGGTGGAAAATGAAAAACTGTTTTTT

D gene: TRBD2
J gene: TRBJ2-3
clone size: few
V gene: TRBV2
CDR3 protein: CASGETSGRAIGVETDTQYF
CDR3 DNA: TGTGCCAGCGGTGAGACTAGCGGGAGGGCCATCGGAGTCGAGACGGATACGCAGTATTTT

D gene: -
J gene: TRBJ2-1
clone size: -
V gene: TRBV6-2/TRBV6-3
CDR3 protein: CASSSERHEQFF
CDR3 DNA: TGTGCCAGCAGCAGCGAGAGACATGAGCAGTTCTTC